Each of the 4 T cell receptor beta chains below was sequenced from the same sample in a study of molecular identifiers for immune sequencing clone quantification. TCRdb redid the calling of the PCR reads with MiXCR, one entry per CDR3 protein. The sample has more than 450,000 distinct CDR3 sequences, about 20% seen once; the top ten hold more than 0.8%. The sample consisted of naive CD8+ T cells from blood, with Jurkat cell RNA spiked in. Subset indicated: FACS-sorted CD8+CD4-CCR7+CD45RA+ naive T cells. These receptors came from a human donor in good health. Some libraries in this study had Jurkat cell RNA spiked in.

The V call is TRBV19, the J call TRBJ1-5, with a possible D match to TRBD1 (5 bases). The CDR3 is 15 residues long. Between the trimmed V and J ends, which lost 5 bases and 2 bases, there was a span of 13 bases. Germline V CDR1 and CDR2: LNHDA, SQIVND (reference sequence). The CDR3 bases are TGTGCCAGTAGTCACATGGGGCAGGGCAATCAGCCCCAGCATTTT. Residues: CASSHMGQGNQPQHF.

This clonotype came up many times. The V and J genes are TRBV7-2 and TRBJ2-7; 7 bases match TRBD2. With V trimmed by 3 bases and J by 4 bases, 6 bases remained unmatched. Germline CDR1 and CDR2: SGHTA and FQGNSA. The CDR3 is 14 amino acids. CDR3 nucleotides: TGTGCCAGCAGCTTCTTCGTGGGGGGGTACGAGCAGTACTTC. Amino acids: CASSFFVGGYEQYF.

Many counts were recorded for this clonotype. The chain has TRBV7-9 and TRBJ2-7; a weak D match, TRBD2 (5 bases). In germline, CDR1 is SEHNR, CDR2 FQNEAQ (reference sequence). V lost 1 base and J 5 bases, leaving 9 bases between the germline ends. The CDR3 length is 13 residues. CDR3 coding DNA: TGTGCCAGCAGCTTAGACGGACTGGACGAGCAGTACTTC. Translation: CASSLDGLDEQYF.

The chain links TRBV11-2 to TRBJ1-2, with TRBD1 identical over 7 bases. Per the germline V gene, CDR1 is SGHAT and CDR2 is FQNNGV. The V gene end was trimmed by 1 base and the J gene end by 9 bases; junction bases not matched to a gene: 8. CDR3 length: 14 residues. CDR3 region: CASSLVQAGGRYTF. The CDR3 bases are TGTGCCAGCAGCTTAGTCCAGGCAGGGGGACGCTACACCTTC.